These T cell receptor beta chains were read from a single sample in a study of blood T cell repertoires in COVID-19. Only in-frame clones appear in the TCRdb table, and some are missing; sequencing was by immunoSEQ multiplex PCR. This sample has approximately 500,000 clones, with roughly nine tenths found just once. Source material: peripheral blood. The source is a woman aged 45-65 years with COVID-19, enrolled during active disease. CDR3s leave out the opening cysteine and the closing phenylalanine or tryptophan. The size entry is marked missing in some rows and otherwise reads once, few, many or a size class.

clone size | V gene | CDR3 protein
- | TRBV27 | ASSFAGANNEQF
- | TRBV6-1 | ASSTASNQPQH
- | TRBV30 | AWSATQGYT
few | TRBV12-3/TRBV12-4 | ASSLSYYEQY
- | TRBV5-1 | ASSSGSSGNTIY
- | TRBV4-1 | ASSQGRVVKANVLT
- | TRBV6-5 | ASRPGIGQPQH
- | TRBV18 | ASSRPQGLEKLF
few | TRBV30 | AWSTGGWNQPQH
- | TRBV6-5 | ASSYPLSGNNEQF
once | TRBV3-1/TRBV3-2 | ASSHGTSGGQETQY
- | TRBV5-3 | ARRMDRVPGNEQF
- | TRBV7-9 | ASMETGTTEAF
- | TRBV5-1 | ASSPDGQSSYEQY
- | TRBV2 | ASSDRSYEQY
- | TRBV5-1 | ASSLGQVDSEELF
- | TRBV9 | ASSMGQGAVGYT
- | TRBV12-3/TRBV12-4 | ASKLAGSNEQF
few | TRBV3-1/TRBV3-2 | ASSQGEDGAHEQY
- | TRBV4-1 | ASSPSLQSRGEKLF
- | TRBV11-2 | ASSSGTAVNTIY
- | TRBV6-5 | AATGAMNTEAF
- | TRBV5-4 | ASSLGGQGMYEQY
once | TRBV5-1 | ASSSVGSSYNSPLH
- | TRBV7-2 | ASRAGALRNEQF
- | TRBV6-5 | ASSTTGQNYGYT
- | TRBV20-1 | SFAGNKEAF
- | TRBV27 | ASTERLATSTDTQY